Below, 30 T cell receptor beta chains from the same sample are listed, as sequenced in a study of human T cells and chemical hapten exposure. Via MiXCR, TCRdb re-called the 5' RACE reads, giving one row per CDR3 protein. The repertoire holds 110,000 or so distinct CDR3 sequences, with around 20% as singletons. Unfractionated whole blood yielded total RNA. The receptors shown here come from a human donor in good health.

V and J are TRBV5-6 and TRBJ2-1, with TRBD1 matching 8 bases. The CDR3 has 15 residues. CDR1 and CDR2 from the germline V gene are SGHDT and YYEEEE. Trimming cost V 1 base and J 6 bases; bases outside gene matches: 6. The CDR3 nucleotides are TGTGCCAGCAGCTTGATAGGACAGGGAGTCAATGAGCAGTTCTTC. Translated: CASSLIGQGVNEQFF.

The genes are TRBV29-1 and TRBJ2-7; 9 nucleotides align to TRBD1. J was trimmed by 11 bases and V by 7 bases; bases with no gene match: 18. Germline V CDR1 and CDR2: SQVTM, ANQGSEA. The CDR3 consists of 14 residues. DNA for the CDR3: TGCAGCGCCGGGGGAGGACAGGGGCCCTCCGAAAAGTACTTC. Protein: CSAGGGQGPSEKYF.

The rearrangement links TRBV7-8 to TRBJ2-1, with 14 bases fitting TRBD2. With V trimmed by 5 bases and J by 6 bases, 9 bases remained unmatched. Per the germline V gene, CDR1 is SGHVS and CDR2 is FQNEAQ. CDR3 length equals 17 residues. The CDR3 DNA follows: TGTGCCAGCAGCCGTGGACTAGCGGGAGGTCTGGTCAATGAGCAGTTCTTC. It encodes CASSRGLAGGLVNEQFF.

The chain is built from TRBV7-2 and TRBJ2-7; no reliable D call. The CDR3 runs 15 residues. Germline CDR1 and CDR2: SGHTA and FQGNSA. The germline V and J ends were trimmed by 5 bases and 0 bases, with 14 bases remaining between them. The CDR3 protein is CASSREGKSSYEQYF. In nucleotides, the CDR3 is TGTGCCAGCAGCCGCGAAGGAAAGAGCTCCTACGAGCAGTACTTC.

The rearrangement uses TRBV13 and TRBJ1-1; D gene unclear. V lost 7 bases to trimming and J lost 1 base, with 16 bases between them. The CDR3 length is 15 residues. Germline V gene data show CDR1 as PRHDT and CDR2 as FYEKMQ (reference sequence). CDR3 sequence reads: CASIKPVGSNTEAFF. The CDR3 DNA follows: TGTGCCAGCATCAAACCCGTGGGATCGAACACTGAAGCTTTCTTT.

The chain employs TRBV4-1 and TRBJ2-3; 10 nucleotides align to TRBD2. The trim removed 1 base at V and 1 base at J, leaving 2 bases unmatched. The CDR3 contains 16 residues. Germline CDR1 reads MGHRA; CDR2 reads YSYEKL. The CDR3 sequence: CASSQAGTSGTDTQYF. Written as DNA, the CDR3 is TGCGCCAGCAGCCAAGCCGGGACTAGCGGCACAGATACGCAGTATTTT.

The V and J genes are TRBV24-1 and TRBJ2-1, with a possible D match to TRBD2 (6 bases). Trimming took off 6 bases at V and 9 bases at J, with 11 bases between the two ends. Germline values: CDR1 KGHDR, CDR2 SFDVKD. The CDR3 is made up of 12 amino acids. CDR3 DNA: TGTGCCACCAGTTCCGGGAGTGGTGAGCAGTTCTTC. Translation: CATSSGSGEQFF.

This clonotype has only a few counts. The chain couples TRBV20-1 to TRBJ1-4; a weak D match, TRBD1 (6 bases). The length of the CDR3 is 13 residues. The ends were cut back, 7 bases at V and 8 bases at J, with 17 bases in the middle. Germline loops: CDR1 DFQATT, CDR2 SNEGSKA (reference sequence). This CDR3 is CSVGGTFGEKLFF. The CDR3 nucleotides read TGCAGTGTAGGGGGGACCTTCGGGGAAAAACTGTTTTTT.

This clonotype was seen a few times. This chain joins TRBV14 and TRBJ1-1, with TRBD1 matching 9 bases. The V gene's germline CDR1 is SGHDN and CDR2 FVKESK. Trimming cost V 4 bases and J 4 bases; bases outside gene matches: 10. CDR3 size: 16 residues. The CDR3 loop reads CASSRKTGGLGTEAFF. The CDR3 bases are TGTGCCAGCAGCCGAAAAACAGGGGGCTTAGGCACTGAAGCTTTCTTT.

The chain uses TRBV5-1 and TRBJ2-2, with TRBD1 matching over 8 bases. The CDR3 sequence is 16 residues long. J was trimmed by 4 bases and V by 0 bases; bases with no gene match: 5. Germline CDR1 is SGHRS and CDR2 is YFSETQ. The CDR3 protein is CASSLEGQGATGELFF. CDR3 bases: TGCGCCAGCAGCTTGGAGGGGCAGGGGGCCACCGGGGAGCTGTTTTTT.

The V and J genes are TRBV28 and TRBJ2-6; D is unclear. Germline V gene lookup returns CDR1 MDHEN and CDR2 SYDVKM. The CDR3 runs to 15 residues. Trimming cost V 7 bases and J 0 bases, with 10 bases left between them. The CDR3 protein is CASKPVSSGANVLTF. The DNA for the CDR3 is TGTGCCAGCAAACCAGTAAGCTCTGGGGCCAACGTCCTGACTTTC. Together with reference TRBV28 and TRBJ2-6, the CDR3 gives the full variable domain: DVKVTQSSRYLVKRTGEKVFLECVQDMDHENMFWYRQDPGLGLRLIYFSYDVKMKEKGDIPEGYSVSREKKERFSLILESASTNQTSMYLCASKPVSSGANVLTFGAGSRLTVL.

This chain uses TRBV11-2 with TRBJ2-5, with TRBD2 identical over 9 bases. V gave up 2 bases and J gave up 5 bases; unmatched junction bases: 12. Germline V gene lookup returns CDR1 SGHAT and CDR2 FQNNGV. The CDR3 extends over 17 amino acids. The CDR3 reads CASSLRPGTSSRETQYF. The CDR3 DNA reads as TGTGCCAGCAGCTTACGACCGGGGACTAGCTCCCGGGAGACCCAGTACTTC.

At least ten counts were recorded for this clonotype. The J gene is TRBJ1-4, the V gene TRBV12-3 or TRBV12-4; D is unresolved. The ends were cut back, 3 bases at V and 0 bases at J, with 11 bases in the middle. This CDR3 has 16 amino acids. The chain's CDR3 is CASSLVQRATNEKLFF. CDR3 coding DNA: TGTGCCAGCAGTTTGGTTCAAAGGGCAACTAATGAAAAACTGTTTTTT.

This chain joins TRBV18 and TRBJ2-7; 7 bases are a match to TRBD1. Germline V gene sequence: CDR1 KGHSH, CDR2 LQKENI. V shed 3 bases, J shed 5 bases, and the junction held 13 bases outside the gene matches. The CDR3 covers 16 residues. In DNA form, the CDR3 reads TGTGCCAGCTCACCTCAATTAGGACAGGTGGGGAACGAGCAGTACTTC. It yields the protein CASSPQLGQVGNEQYF.

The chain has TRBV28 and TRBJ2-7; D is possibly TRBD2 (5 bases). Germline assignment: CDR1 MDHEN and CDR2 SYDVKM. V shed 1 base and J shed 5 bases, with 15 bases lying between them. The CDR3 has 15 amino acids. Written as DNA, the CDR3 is TGTGCCAGCAGTTTATTGGGAGATGTCAAGGACGAGCAGTACTTC. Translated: CASSLLGDVKDEQYF.

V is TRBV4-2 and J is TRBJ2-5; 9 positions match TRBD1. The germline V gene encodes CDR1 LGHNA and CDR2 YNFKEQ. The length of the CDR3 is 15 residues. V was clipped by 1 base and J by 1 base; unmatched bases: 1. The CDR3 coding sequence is TGTGCCAGCAGCCAAGCGACAGGGGGCCAAGAGACCCAGTACTTC. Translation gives CASSQATGGQETQYF.

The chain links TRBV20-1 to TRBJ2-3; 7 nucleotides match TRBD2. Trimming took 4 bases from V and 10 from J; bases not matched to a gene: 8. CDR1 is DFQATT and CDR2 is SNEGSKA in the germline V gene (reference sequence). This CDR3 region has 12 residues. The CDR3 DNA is TGCAGTGCTAACGGGAGGAACGCGGCGCAGTATTTT. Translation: CSANGRNAAQYF.

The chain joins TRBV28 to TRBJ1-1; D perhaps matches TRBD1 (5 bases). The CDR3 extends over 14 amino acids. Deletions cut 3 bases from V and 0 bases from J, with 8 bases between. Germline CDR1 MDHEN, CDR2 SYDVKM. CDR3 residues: CASSLGPLNTEAFF. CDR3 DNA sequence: TGTGCCAGCAGTTTGGGACCTTTGAACACTGAAGCTTTCTTT. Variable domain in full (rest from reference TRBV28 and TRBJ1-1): DVKVTQSSRYLVKRTGEKVFLECVQDMDHENMFWYRQDPGLGLRLIYFSYDVKMKEKGDIPEGYSVSREKKERFSLILESASTNQTSMYLCASSLGPLNTEAFFGQGTRLTVV.

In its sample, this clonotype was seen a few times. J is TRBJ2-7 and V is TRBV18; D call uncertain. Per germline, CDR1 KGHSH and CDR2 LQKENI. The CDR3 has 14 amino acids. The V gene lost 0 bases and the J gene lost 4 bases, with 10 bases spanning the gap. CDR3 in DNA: TGTGCCAGCTCACCACCGAGCCAGAGGTACGAGCAGTACTTC. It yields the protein CASSPPSQRYEQYF.

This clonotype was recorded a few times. CDR3 DNA sequence: TGTGCCAGCAGCTTAAGCGGGAGTAGTAACACCGGGGAGCTGTTTTTT. As protein: CASSLSGSSNTGELFF. The chain links TRBV11-1 to TRBJ2-2, with 8 bases matching TRBD2. Unmatched junction bases numbered 4, after V lost 2 bases and J lost 2 bases. The length of the CDR3 is 16 residues. The V gene's germline CDR1 is SGHAT and CDR2 FQDESV (reference sequence). The full variable domain, its missing parts supplied by reference TRBV11-1 and TRBJ2-2, is EAEVAQSPRYKITEKSQAVAFWCDPISGHATLYWYRQILGQGPELLVQFQDESVVDDSQLPKDRFSAERLKGVDSTLKIQPAELGDSAMYLCASSLSGSSNTGELFFGEGSRLTVL.

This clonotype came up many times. DNA of the CDR3: TGTGCCAGCAGCTTAGGGCTAGCAAATTATGAGCAGTTCTTC. Encoded protein: CASSLGLANYEQFF. The chain carries TRBV7-2 and TRBJ2-1; tentatively, D is TRBD2 (5 bases). Germline CDR1 reads SGHTA; CDR2 reads FQGNSA. The CDR3 spans 14 residues. V was clipped by 1 base and J by 8 bases, with 12 bases between them.

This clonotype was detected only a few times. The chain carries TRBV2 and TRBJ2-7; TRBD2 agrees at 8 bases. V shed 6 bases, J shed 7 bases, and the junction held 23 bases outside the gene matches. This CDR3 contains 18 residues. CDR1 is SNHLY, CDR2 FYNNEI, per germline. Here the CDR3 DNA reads TGTGCCAGCAGAATCGGGACGGGGGGACTAGTCGCCTTGATGGAGCAGTACTTC. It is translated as CASRIGTGGLVALMEQYF. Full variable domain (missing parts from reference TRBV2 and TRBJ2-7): EPEVTQTPSHQVTQMGQEVILRCVPISNHLYFYWYRQILGQKVEFLVSFYNNEISEKSEIFDDQFSVERPDGSNFTLKIRSTKLEDSAMYFCASRIGTGGLVALMEQYFGPGTRLTVT.

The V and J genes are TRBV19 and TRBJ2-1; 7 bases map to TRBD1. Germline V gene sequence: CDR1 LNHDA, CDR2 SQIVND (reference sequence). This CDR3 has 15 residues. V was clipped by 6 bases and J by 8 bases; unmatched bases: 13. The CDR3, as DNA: TGTGCCAGTAGCCTTACAGGGGCTTTGACCGATGAGCAGTTCTTC. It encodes CASSLTGALTDEQFF.

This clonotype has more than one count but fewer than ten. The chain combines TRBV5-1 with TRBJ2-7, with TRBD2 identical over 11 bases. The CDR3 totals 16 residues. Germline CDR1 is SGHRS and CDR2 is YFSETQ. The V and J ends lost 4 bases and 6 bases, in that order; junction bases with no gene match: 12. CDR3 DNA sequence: TGCGCCAGCAGCGCCAACTTAGCGGGAGGGTTTAGCGAGCAGTACTTC. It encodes CASSANLAGGFSEQYF.

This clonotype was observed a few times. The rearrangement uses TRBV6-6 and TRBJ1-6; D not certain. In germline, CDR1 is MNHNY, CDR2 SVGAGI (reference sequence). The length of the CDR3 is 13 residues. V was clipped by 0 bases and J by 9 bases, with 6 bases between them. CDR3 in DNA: TGTGCCAGCAGTTACTCTGAGGGTTCACCCCTCCACTTT. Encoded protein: CASSYSEGSPLHF.

The CDR3 is CASSLSGQVNNEQFF. The CDR3 DNA reads TGTGCCAGCAGCTTATCGGGACAGGTAAACAATGAGCAGTTCTTC. The rearrangement joins TRBV7-3 to TRBJ2-1; TRBD1 matches 8 bases. This CDR3 has 15 residues. Germline values: CDR1 SGHTA, CDR2 FQGTGA. Trimming at V came to 2 bases and at J to 5 bases, leaving 5 bases not matched to a gene.

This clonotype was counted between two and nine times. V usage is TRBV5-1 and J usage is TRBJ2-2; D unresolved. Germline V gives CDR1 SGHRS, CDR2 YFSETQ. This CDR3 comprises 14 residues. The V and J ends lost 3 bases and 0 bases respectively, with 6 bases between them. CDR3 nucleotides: TGCGCCAGCAGCTCCTTAGCGAACACCGGGGAGCTGTTTTTT. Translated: CASSSLANTGELFF.

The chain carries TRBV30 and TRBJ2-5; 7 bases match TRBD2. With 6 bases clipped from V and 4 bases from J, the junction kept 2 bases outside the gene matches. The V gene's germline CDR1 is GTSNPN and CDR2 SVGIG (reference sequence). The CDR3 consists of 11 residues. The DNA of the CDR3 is TGTGCCTGTGCGGGGGTAGAGACCCAGTACTTC. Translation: CACAGVETQYF. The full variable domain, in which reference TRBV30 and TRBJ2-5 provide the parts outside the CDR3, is SQTIHQWPATLVQPVGSPLSLECTVEGTSNPNLYWYRQAAGRGLQLLFYSVGIGQISSEVPQNLSASRPQDRQFILSSKKLLLSDSGFYLCACAGVETQYFGPGTRLLVL.

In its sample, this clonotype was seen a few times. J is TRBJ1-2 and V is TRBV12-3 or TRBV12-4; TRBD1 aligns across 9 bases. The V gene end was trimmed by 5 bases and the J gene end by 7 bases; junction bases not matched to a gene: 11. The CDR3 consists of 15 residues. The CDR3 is CASSPRGTGRLGYTF. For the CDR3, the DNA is TGTGCCAGCAGTCCAAGAGGGACAGGGAGGCTTGGCTACACCTTC.

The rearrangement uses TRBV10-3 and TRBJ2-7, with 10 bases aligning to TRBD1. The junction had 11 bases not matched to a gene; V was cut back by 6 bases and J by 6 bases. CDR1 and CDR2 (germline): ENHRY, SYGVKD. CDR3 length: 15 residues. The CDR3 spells CAIRNPRDRGGEQYF. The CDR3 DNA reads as TGTGCCATCAGGAACCCCCGGGACAGGGGAGGCGAGCAGTACTTC.